These 2 T cell receptor beta chains originate from one sample sequenced in a study of early T cells in non-severe SARS-CoV-2 infection. TCRdb reprocessed the 5' RACE reads via MiXCR and lists one record per CDR3 protein. The sample lists 55,000 to 85,000 distinct CDR3 sequences, 9% to 10% occurring once. Sequenced material: whole blood, taken at baseline. These receptors all come from an adult who was a healthcare worker with PCR-confirmed SARS-CoV-2 infection or an uninfected control (not recorded which).

This clonotype was counted a few times. This chain links TRBV6-2 or TRBV6-3 with TRBJ1-1; D gene unclear. Between the trimmed V and J ends, which lost 5 bases and 1 base, there was a span of 11 bases. The CDR3 runs 14 residues. Germline CDR1 is MNHEY and CDR2 is SVGEGT. CDR3 region: CASSPGIENTEAFF. The CDR3 coding sequence is TGTGCCAGCAGTCCAGGAATCGAGAACACTGAAGCTTTCTTT.

This clonotype turned up a few times. CDR3 sequence reads: CASSLGWDLSVNEQFF. For the CDR3, the DNA is TGTGCCAGCAGTTTAGGTTGGGACCTCTCTGTCAATGAGCAGTTCTTC. This chain connects TRBV27 to TRBJ2-1; D could derive from TRBD1 or TRBD2 (5 bases each). This CDR3 is built from 16 residues. The germline V gene has CDR1 MNHEY and CDR2 SMNVEV (reference sequence). V lost 2 bases, J lost 6 bases, and 17 bases lay in between.